These 17 T cell receptor beta chains came from one sample sequenced in a study of cytotoxic CD8 clonotypes in ibrutinib-treated CLL. Assay used: immunoSEQ multiplex PCR; TCRdb lists only in-frame clones, some missing. The sample shows approximately 330,000 clones, 70% to 80% of them seen only once. The sequencing used PBMCs, collected before ibrutinib treatment. The receptor set was obtained from a human donor with chronic lymphocytic leukemia.

The V and J genes are TRBV7-2 and TRBJ1-1; D gene ambiguous. The CDR3 sequence is 14 residues long. CDR1 is SGHTA, CDR2 FQGNSA, per germline. Trimming removed 0 bases from V and 4 bases from J, with 9 bases in between. The CDR3 nucleotides are TGTGCCAGCAGCTTAGCTGGAGGGAGCACTGAAGCTTTCTTT. Its protein product is CASSLAGGSTEAFF.

The genes are TRBV7-3 and TRBJ2-1, with D perhaps TRBD1 (6 bases). Trimming removed 3 bases at V and 0 bases at J, with 9 bases between. The CDR3 length is 15 residues. Germline V lookup: CDR1 SGHTA, CDR2 FQGTGA. CDR3 sequence: CASSFDRSSYNEQFF. CDR3 bases: TGTGCCAGCAGCTTTGACAGGAGCTCCTACAATGAGCAGTTCTTC.

This rearrangement joins TRBV7-8 to TRBJ1-1, with no clear D. Germline V gene sequence: CDR1 SGHVS, CDR2 FQNEAQ. The V end was cut by 7 bases, the J end by 5 bases, with 23 bases between. The CDR3 runs to 16 residues. DNA of the CDR3: TGTGCCAGCACCTCAATCCTGACCCTCGGCGCGACTGAAGCTTTCTTT. The encoded protein is CASTSILTLGATEAFF.

The chain carries TRBV2 and TRBJ2-1; D perhaps matches TRBD1 (6 bases). This CDR3 is 11 amino acids long. The V end was cut by 5 bases, the J end by 7 bases, with 6 bases between. Germline V gives CDR1 SNHLY, CDR2 FYNNEI. The CDR3 protein is CASSQGNEQFF. In DNA, the CDR3 is TGTGCCAGCAGTCAGGGGAATGAGCAGTTCTTC.

Notes on this clone: Other DNA sequences in this specimen translate into the identical CDR3. The chain employs TRBV5-1 and TRBJ2-3; no clear D. CDR3 size: 14 residues. Germline V lookup: CDR1 SGHRS, CDR2 YFSETQ. Trimming stripped 0 bases from V and 2 bases from J, with 7 bases between. The CDR3 sequence: CASSLALVTDTQYF. CDR3 bases: TGCGCCAGCAGCTTGGCTCTAGTCACAGATACGCAGTATTTT.

This sequence joins TRBV6-5 and TRBJ1-2; the match to TRBD1 covers 8 bases. V shed 2 bases and J 9 bases; nucleotides not matched to a gene: 2. This CDR3 region has 12 residues. The germline CDR1 and CDR2 sequences are MNHEY and SVGAGI. CDR3 loop: CASSYRQGSYTF. The CDR3 bases are TGTGCCAGCAGTTACAGACAGGGGAGCTACACCTTC.

This clone has just one count. V gene TRBV21-1 combines with J gene TRBJ2-1; the table's D gene call, TRBD2, was not cross checked with the DNA. TRBV21-1 is noted as a pseudogene. The CDR3 spans 14 residues. CDR3 loop: CASSKARGWNEQFF. The CDR3 DNA reads as TGTGCCAGCAGCAAAGCCCGGGGGTGGAATGAGCAGTTCTTC.

V usage is TRBV9 and J usage is TRBJ2-7, with TRBD1 matching over 9 bases. Trimming cost V 7 bases and J 10 bases; bases outside gene matches: 15. Germline loops: CDR1 SGDLS, CDR2 YYNGEE. The CDR3 is made up of 14 amino acids. CDR3 residues: CASSALEGTGRQYF. DNA of the CDR3: TGTGCCAGCTCGGCCCTGGAAGGGACAGGGCGTCAGTACTTC.

This clone was found a few times. The chain recombines TRBV18 with TRBJ2-5; D gene unclear. Trimming pared 5 bases from V and 5 bases from J, leaving 6 bases between. CDR1 KGHSH and CDR2 LQKENI come from the germline V gene. This CDR3 contains 11 residues. The DNA for the CDR3 is TGTGCCAGCTCAGAGGACGAGACCCAGTACTTC. This sequence encodes CASSEDETQYF.

This clone was seen a single time. The chain couples TRBV6-6 to TRBJ1-2, with D possibly matching TRBD1 (6 bases). The CDR3 consists of 15 residues. CDR1 is MNHNY, CDR2 SVGAGI, per germline (reference sequence). Trimming cost V 4 bases and J 5 bases, with 17 bases left between them. The CDR3 bases are TGTGCCAGCAGTTCTCTAGAGACAGGATCTTATGGCTACACCTTC. It codes for CASSSLETGSYGYTF.

The chain recombines TRBV5-1 with TRBJ2-1; D may match TRBD1 or TRBD2 (5 bases each). The length of the CDR3 is 12 residues. Germline CDR1 and CDR2: SGHRS and YFSETQ. V was pared by 6 bases and J by 7 bases, with 11 bases between. This CDR3 is CASNLEGNEQFF. The DNA of the CDR3 is TGCGCCAGCAACCTTGAGGGGAATGAGCAGTTCTTC.

The chain joins TRBV12-2 to TRBJ1-2. TRBV12-2 is described as a pseudogene. The CDR3 sequence is 15 residues long. CDR3 DNA: TGTGCAAGTCGCTTAAGGACGGGTGCTAACTATGGCTACACCTTC. It codes for CASRLRTGANYGYTF.

This clone was recorded a few times. The chain combines TRBV4-2 with TRBJ1-4; a weak D match, TRBD1 (5 bases). The CDR3 length is 16 residues. V lost 0 bases to trimming and J lost 8 bases, with 16 bases between them. Germline V gene data show CDR1 as LGHNA and CDR2 as YNFKEQ. CDR3 loop: CASSQDGAVLGEKLFF. The CDR3 coding sequence is TGTGCCAGCAGCCAAGATGGGGCGGTGCTGGGCGAAAAACTGTTTTTT.

The chain joins TRBV19 to TRBJ2-7, with TRBD1 matching over 7 bases. CDR1 and CDR2 from the germline V gene are LNHDA and SQIVND (reference sequence). This CDR3 has 17 residues. V shed 6 bases, J shed 3 bases, and the junction held 17 bases outside the gene matches. The CDR3 DNA reads as TGTGCCAGTAGCAACCTGGTCGGGCCAGGGGGAGACTACGAGCAGTACTTC. Its protein is CASSNLVGPGGDYEQYF.

There are a few counts of this clone. This chain joins TRBV30 and TRBJ2-1, with TRBD2 identical over 9 bases. V trimming: 1 base; J trimming: 7 bases; junction bases outside the gene matches: 5. From germline, CDR1 is GTSNPN and CDR2 SVGIG (reference sequence). The CDR3 has 14 residues. Written as DNA, the CDR3 is TGTGCCTGGAGTGGCGGGAGGGCCGGGAATGAGCAGTTCTTC. Translating it yields CAWSGGRAGNEQFF.

The V call is TRBV5-6, the J call TRBJ1-5, with a weak D call TRBD1 (5 bases). Per germline, CDR1 SGHDT and CDR2 YYEEEE. The CDR3 consists of 16 residues. Trimming left V 2 bases short and J 1 base short, with 13 bases between. The CDR3 region has the DNA TGTGCCAGCAGCTTAGGCCTGCGACAGAGCAATCAGCCCCAGCATTTT. Amino acids: CASSLGLRQSNQPQHF. The variable domain in full, completed from reference TRBV5-6 and TRBJ1-5, reads DAGVTQSPTHLIKTRGQQVTLRCSPKSGHDTVSWYQQALGQGPQFIFQYYEEEERQRGNFPDRFSGHQFPNYSSELNVNALLLGDSALYLCASSLGLRQSNQPQHFGDGTRLSIL.

The J gene is TRBJ1-1, the V gene TRBV6-5, with D unclear. Germline loops: CDR1 MNHEY, CDR2 SVGAGI. The V and J ends lost 1 base and 10 bases respectively, with 13 bases between them. The CDR3 loop spans 13 amino acids. The CDR3 DNA reads as TGTGCCAGCAGTTACTTGGCTCTCGGGCTAGCTTTCTTT. It codes for CASSYLALGLAFF.